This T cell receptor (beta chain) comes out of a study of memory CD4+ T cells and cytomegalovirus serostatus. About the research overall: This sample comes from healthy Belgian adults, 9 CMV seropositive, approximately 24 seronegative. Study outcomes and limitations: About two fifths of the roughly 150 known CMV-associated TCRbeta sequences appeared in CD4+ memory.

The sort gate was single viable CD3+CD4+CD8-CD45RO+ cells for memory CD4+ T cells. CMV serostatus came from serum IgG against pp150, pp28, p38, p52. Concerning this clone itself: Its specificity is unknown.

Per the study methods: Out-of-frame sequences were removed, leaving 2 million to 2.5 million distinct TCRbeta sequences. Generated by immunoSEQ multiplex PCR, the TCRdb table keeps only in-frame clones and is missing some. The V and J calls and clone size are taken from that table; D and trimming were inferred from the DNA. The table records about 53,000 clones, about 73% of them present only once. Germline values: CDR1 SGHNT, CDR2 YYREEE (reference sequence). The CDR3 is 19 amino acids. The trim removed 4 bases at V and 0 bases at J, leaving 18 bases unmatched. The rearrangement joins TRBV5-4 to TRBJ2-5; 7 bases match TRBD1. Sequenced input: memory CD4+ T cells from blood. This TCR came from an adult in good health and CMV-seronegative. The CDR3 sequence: CASSGDRTGGPPYQETQYF. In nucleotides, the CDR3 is TGTGCCAGCAGCGGTGATAGGACAGGAGGTCCCCCTTACCAAGAGACCCAGTACTTC. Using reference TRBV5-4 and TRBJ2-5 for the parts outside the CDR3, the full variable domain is ETGVTQSPTHLIKTRGQQVTLRCSSQSGHNTVSWYQQALGQGPQFIFQYYREEENGRGNFPPRFSGLQFPNYSSELNVNALELDDSALYLCASSGDRTGGPPYQETQYFGPGTRLLVL.